A single sample is the source of the 28 T cell receptor beta chains below, sequenced in a study of human T cells and chemical hapten exposure. TCRdb re-called the RACE reads through MiXCR, storing one row per CDR3 protein. This sample yields fewer than 500,000 distinct CDR3 sequences, of which roughly 5% are seen a single time; about 2.1% belongs to the top ten. Time point reported: patch test 1, 2 weeks after DPC sensitization. Documented treatment: therapeutic diphenylcyclopropenone sensitization with weekly scalp DPC. The input for sequencing was whole blood, taken in connection with sensitization to the hapten diphenylcyclopropenone (DPC). These receptors all stem from a woman between 45 and 65 years old with alopecia areata. Some clones in this sample may be carry-over from other donors' samples.

In its sample, this clonotype was seen a few times. The CDR3 DNA follows: TGCAGCTCGAAGACGGACAACACTGAAGCTTTCTTT. This sequence encodes CSSKTDNTEAFF. V usage is TRBV29-1 and J usage is TRBJ1-1; D is unresolved. CDR1 is SQVTM and CDR2 is ANQGSEA in the germline V gene. The V gene lost 8 bases and the J gene lost 2 bases, with 12 bases spanning the gap. The CDR3 is 12 amino acids.

The sample holds many counts of this clonotype. The chain is built from TRBV9 and TRBJ2-3; D is ambiguous. Trimming cost V 0 bases and J 4 bases, with 6 bases left between them. The germline CDR1 and CDR2 sequences are SGDLS and YYNGEE. The CDR3 contains 13 residues. CDR3 amino acids: CASSVVSSDTQYF. The CDR3 region has the DNA TGTGCCAGCAGCGTAGTGAGCTCAGATACGCAGTATTTT.

This clonotype was seen only once. The chain employs TRBV9 and TRBJ1-2; 7 bases fit TRBD1. The CDR3 spans 12 residues. CDR1 SGDLS and CDR2 YYNGEE come from the germline V gene. V gave up 4 bases and J gave up 7 bases; unmatched junction bases: 4. This CDR3 reads CASSLTGVGYTF. DNA of the CDR3: TGTGCCAGCAGCTTAACAGGGGTTGGCTACACCTTC.

This clonotype occurred many times. V gene TRBV29-1 combines with J gene TRBJ2-1; possibly TRBD2 for D (7 bases). The germline V and J ends were trimmed by 4 bases and 0 bases, with 13 bases remaining between them. The CDR3 contains 15 residues. From germline, CDR1 is SQVTM and CDR2 ANQGSEA. The CDR3 protein is CSVAGEGRSYNEQFF. The CDR3 coding sequence is TGCAGCGTTGCAGGGGAGGGACGCTCCTACAATGAGCAGTTCTTC.

The chain carries TRBV19 and TRBJ1-5; 8 nucleotides line up with TRBD1. Trimming at V came to 4 bases and at J to 3 bases, leaving 2 bases not matched to a gene. This CDR3 has 14 residues. Per the germline V gene, CDR1 is LNHDA and CDR2 is SQIVND (reference sequence). The CDR3, as DNA: TGTGCCAGTAGTACGACAGGGGACAATCAGCCCCAGCATTTT. Protein sequence: CASSTTGDNQPQHF. The full variable domain, its missing parts supplied by reference TRBV19 and TRBJ1-5, is DGGITQSPKYLFRKEGQNVTLSCEQNLNHDAMYWYRQDPGQGLRLIYYSQIVNDFQKGDIAEGYSVSREKKESFPLTVTSAQKNPTAFYLCASSTTGDNQPQHFGDGTRLSIL.

A few counts support this clonotype. The chain combines TRBV29-1 with TRBJ1-2; no firm D call. V was shortened by 0 bases and J by 6 bases, with 8 bases between the two germline ends. The CDR3 contains 12 residues. CDR1 is SQVTM, CDR2 ANQGSEA, per germline. CDR3 sequence (DNA): TGCAGCGTTGAAGAGTCTGGAAATGGCTACACCTTC. Translating it yields CSVEESGNGYTF.

This clonotype has more than one count but fewer than ten. The rearrangement links TRBV13 to TRBJ2-1; D unclear. Germline CDR1 is PRHDT and CDR2 is FYEKMQ (reference sequence). V lost 5 bases, J lost 2 bases, and 7 bases lay in between. The length of the CDR3 is 13 residues. The CDR3 nucleotides read TGTGCCAGCAGCCCTAAAACCTACAATGAGCAGTTCTTC. Its protein is CASSPKTYNEQFF.

On this clonotype itself: A much larger clone differs by one base, so this may be a read error. The chain is built from TRBV2 and TRBJ2-6; TRBD1 might be the D (6 bases). V shed 9 bases and J shed 0 bases, with 18 bases lying between them. This CDR3 is 17 amino acids long. Germline assignment: CDR1 SNHLY and CDR2 FYNNEI. The CDR3 bases are TGTGCCAGGAGGTTACAGGGAACCCGCTCTGGGGCCAACGTCCTGACTTTC. This translates into CARRLQGTRSGANVLTF.

This clonotype has ten or more counts. The chain links TRBV2 to TRBJ1-4; D uncertain. CDR1 and CDR2 (germline): SNHLY, FYNNEI. Deletions cut 6 bases from V and 7 bases from J, with 15 bases between. The CDR3 loop spans 14 amino acids. CDR3 amino acids: CASRGIQEGEKLFF. As DNA, the CDR3 is TGTGCCAGCAGAGGTATTCAGGAAGGTGAAAAACTGTTTTTT.

This chain joins TRBV4-1 and TRBJ2-2, with 8 bases matching TRBD1. The CDR3 runs 17 residues. Trimming took 3 bases from V and 3 from J; bases not matched to a gene: 9. Germline loops: CDR1 MGHRA, CDR2 YSYEKL. The chain's CDR3 is CASSHIQGGFDTGELFF. CDR3 DNA: TGCGCCAGCAGCCATATACAGGGGGGTTTTGACACCGGGGAGCTGTTTTTT.

J is TRBJ2-1 and V is TRBV9; 8 bases line up with TRBD2. The CDR3 covers 15 residues. Per the germline V gene, CDR1 is SGDLS and CDR2 is YYNGEE. Trimming cost V 0 bases and J 4 bases; bases outside gene matches: 3. CDR3 region: CASSVEIAGYNEQFF. CDR3 coding DNA: TGTGCCAGCAGCGTAGAAATAGCGGGGTACAATGAGCAGTTCTTC.

This clonotype has a count of ten or more. The chain joins TRBV5-8 to TRBJ2-7, with 8 bases fitting TRBD2. Germline values: CDR1 SGHTS, CDR2 YDEGEE. The CDR3 loop spans 11 amino acids. With 5 bases clipped from V and 9 bases from J, the junction kept 4 bases outside the gene matches. The CDR3 loop reads CASRLAELQYF. The CDR3 bases are TGTGCCAGCAGACTAGCGGAGTTGCAGTACTTC.

This clonotype was recorded many times. This chain uses TRBV27 with TRBJ1-1, with TRBD1 matching 8 bases. The V gene end was trimmed by 5 bases and the J gene end by 4 bases; junction bases not matched to a gene: 9. This CDR3 comprises 15 residues. The germline V gene encodes CDR1 MNHEY and CDR2 SMNVEV (reference sequence). The CDR3 is CASSADRGTVTEAFF. The CDR3 nucleotides read TGTGCCAGCAGTGCCGACAGGGGTACGGTCACTGAAGCTTTCTTT.

This clonotype was recorded at least ten times. V and J are TRBV7-2 and TRBJ2-1, with TRBD2 identical over 10 bases. CDR1 and CDR2 (germline): SGHTA, FQGNSA. V shed 5 bases and J 0 bases; nucleotides not matched to a gene: 7. The CDR3 consists of 17 residues. CDR3 bases: TGTGCCAGCAGCCCGGGACTAGCGTTTAGCTCCTACAATGAGCAGTTCTTC. This encodes CASSPGLAFSSYNEQFF.

This clonotype came up many times. The chain links TRBV20-1 to TRBJ2-1, with TRBD2 matching over 11 bases. The CDR3 consists of 15 residues. CDR1 and CDR2 (germline): DFQATT, SNEGSKA (reference sequence). The V segment lost 3 bases and the J segment 8 bases; nucleotides outside the gene matches: 9. CDR3 coding DNA: TGCAGTGCTAGCCCTAGCGGGGGGCGGCTGGATGAGCAGTTCTTC. Protein product: CSASPSGGRLDEQFF.

V gene TRBV6-1 combines with J gene TRBJ2-7, with D perhaps matching TRBD1 (6 bases). In germline, CDR1 is MNHNS, CDR2 SASEGT. Trimming stripped 4 bases from V and 3 bases from J, with 10 bases between. This CDR3 contains 13 residues. CDR3 nucleotides: TGTGCCAGCAGTGCATGGACAGACTACGAGCAGTACTTC. Amino acids: CASSAWTDYEQYF.

Many counts were recorded for this clonotype. This chain links TRBV3-1 with TRBJ2-1, with D unclear. Germline assignment: CDR1 LGHDT and CDR2 YNNKEL (reference sequence). Deletions cut 0 bases from V and 2 bases from J, with 8 bases between. The CDR3 sequence is 15 residues long. The CDR3 DNA follows: TGTGCCAGCAGCCAAGAGGGCGTAGCCTACAATGAGCAGTTCTTC. This sequence encodes CASSQEGVAYNEQFF.

At least ten counts were recorded for this clonotype. The chain is built from TRBV29-1 and TRBJ2-1; the D gene is possibly TRBD2 (6 bases). The CDR3 contains 13 residues. Trimming cost V 7 bases and J 4 bases, with 14 bases left between them. Germline CDR1 is SQVTM and CDR2 is ANQGSEA. CDR3 nucleotide sequence: TGCAGCGCCTTAGTCGGGGGATACAATGAGCAGTTCTTC. It codes for CSALVGGYNEQFF.

In its sample, this clonotype was seen a few times. This rearrangement joins TRBV13 to TRBJ2-7; 11 bases align to TRBD2. This CDR3 is 16 amino acids long. Germline-derived CDR1 and CDR2 are PRHDT and FYEKMQ (reference sequence). V gave up 4 bases and J gave up 4 bases; unmatched junction bases: 9. The CDR3 loop reads CASSSAIAGGPYEQYF. The CDR3 coding sequence is TGTGCCAGCAGCTCTGCGATAGCGGGAGGGCCTTACGAGCAGTACTTC.

In this sample, this clonotype turned up a few times. The chain employs TRBV6-5 and TRBJ1-2, with D uncertain. In germline, CDR1 is MNHEY, CDR2 SVGAGI. The CDR3 runs 12 residues. The V gene lost 6 bases and the J gene lost 4 bases, with 9 bases spanning the gap. CDR3 protein: CASRRGPYGYTF. The CDR3 DNA is TGTGCCAGCAGACGAGGGCCCTATGGCTACACCTTC.

This clonotype was counted many times. This chain uses TRBV20-1 with TRBJ1-2, with 9 positions matching TRBD1. CDR1 and CDR2 from the germline V gene are DFQATT and SNEGSKA (reference sequence). There are 12 residues in the CDR3. J gave up 5 bases and V 3 bases, and 1 base lay outside the gene matches. DNA of the CDR3: TGCAGTGCTAGGGGGACAGGGTATGGCTACACCTTC. Translating it yields CSARGTGYGYTF.

In its sample, this clonotype was seen many times. The chain recombines TRBV7-9 with TRBJ2-3; TRBD2 matches at 11 bases. The CDR3 totals 16 residues. The germline V gene encodes CDR1 SEHNR and CDR2 FQNEAQ (reference sequence). J gave up 0 bases and V 4 bases, and 3 bases lay outside the gene matches. The CDR3 sequence is CASSSGLAVSTDTQYF. Written as DNA, the CDR3 is TGTGCCAGCAGCTCGGGACTAGCGGTTAGCACAGATACGCAGTATTTT.

This clonotype was found a few times. This chain uses TRBV6-2 or TRBV6-3 with TRBJ1-2, with D perhaps TRBD1 (6 bases). V lost 7 bases to trimming and J lost 2 bases, with 14 bases between them. There are 14 residues in the CDR3. The germline V gene encodes CDR1 MNHEY and CDR2 SVGEGT. The CDR3 is CASKLTGTNYGYTF. CDR3 DNA: TGTGCCAGCAAACTAACAGGGACGAACTATGGCTACACCTTC.

This clonotype has at least ten counts. This rearrangement joins TRBV20-1 to TRBJ1-3, with TRBD1 identical over 9 bases. Germline V gene lookup returns CDR1 DFQATT and CDR2 SNEGSKA (reference sequence). The trim removed 0 bases at V and 0 bases at J, leaving 6 bases unmatched. The CDR3 extends over 17 amino acids. This CDR3 is CSARDMGQGYSGNTIYF. As DNA, the CDR3 is TGCAGTGCTAGAGATATGGGACAGGGCTACTCTGGAAACACCATATATTTT.

This clonotype was detected a few times. The chain recombines TRBV6-5 with TRBJ2-4, with 8 bases identical to TRBD1. V trimming: 5 bases; J trimming: 13 bases; junction bases outside the gene matches: 4. The germline gives CDR1 MNHEY, CDR2 SVGAGI. CDR3 size: 11 residues. The CDR3 DNA sequence: TGTGCCAGCAGTCCCGGGACAGGACAGTACTTC. It encodes CASSPGTGQYF.

In its sample, this clonotype was seen many times. This sequence joins TRBV24-1 and TRBJ2-2; D call uncertain. Germline V gene sequence: CDR1 KGHDR, CDR2 SFDVKD. The V end was cut by 3 bases, the J end by 0 bases, with 4 bases between. The CDR3 spans 14 residues. CDR3 sequence (DNA): TGTGCCACCAGTGATCCGGCGAACACCGGGGAGCTGTTTTTT. This gives the protein CATSDPANTGELFF.

This clonotype has ten or more counts. The chain has TRBV29-1 and TRBJ2-5; 10 positions agree with TRBD1. Trimming cost V 7 bases and J 4 bases; bases outside gene matches: 9. The CDR3 covers 14 residues. The germline V gene encodes CDR1 SQVTM and CDR2 ANQGSEA. The DNA of the CDR3 is TGCAGCGCAGACAGGGGGCAGAGTAGAGAGACCCAGTACTTC. Translation: CSADRGQSRETQYF.

This clonotype was picked up many times. CDR3 nucleotide sequence: TGTGCCAGCAGCGTAGCTCTTCAGGGGGCGAGAAATGAGCAGTTCTTC. It is translated as CASSVALQGARNEQFF. The chain has TRBV9 and TRBJ2-1; TRBD1 matches 8 bases. With 0 bases clipped from V and 7 bases from J, the junction kept 9 bases outside the gene matches. This CDR3 has 16 amino acids. CDR1 and CDR2 (germline): SGDLS, YYNGEE.